One and the same sample provided the 31 T cell receptor beta chains below, sequenced in a study of blood T cell repertoires in COVID-19. The repertoire was sequenced with immunoSEQ multiplex PCR; TCRdb's copy has only in-frame clones and lacks some. The top ten hold 1.5% to 2% of the sample, which has 360,000 or so clones, roughly 89% seen once. The sample consisted of PBMCs or T cells enriched from blood (not recorded which). These TCRs come from a woman between 25 and 40 years old who had recovered from COVID-19.

The chain combines TRBV7-3 with TRBJ1-1; 9 bases align to TRBD1. V lost 7 bases, J lost 8 bases, and 8 bases stayed unmatched. The CDR3 is made up of 13 amino acids. Germline V gene sequence: CDR1 SGHTA, CDR2 FQGTGA. CDR3 amino acids: CASNVGQGGEAFF. The DNA for the CDR3 is TGTGCCAGCAACGTGGGACAGGGTGGAGAAGCTTTCTTT.

This chain uses TRBV3-1 (or the pseudogene TRBV3-2) with TRBJ2-7; 14 bases agree with TRBD2. The length of the CDR3 is 16 residues. Germline CDR1 is LGHDT and CDR2 is YNNKEL (reference sequence). The V gene end was trimmed by 1 base and the J gene end by 5 bases; junction bases not matched to a gene: 4. CDR3: CASSQGTSGGMNEQYF. The CDR3 DNA is TGTGCCAGCAGCCAAGGGACTAGCGGGGGGATGAACGAGCAGTACTTC.

V gene TRBV19 combines with J gene TRBJ2-7, with 7 bases matching TRBD2. V shed 3 bases, J shed 6 bases, and the junction held 8 bases outside the gene matches. This CDR3 spans 14 amino acids. Per germline, CDR1 LNHDA and CDR2 SQIVND (reference sequence). This chain's CDR3 is CASSIQGGSSEQYF. DNA for the CDR3: TGTGCCAGTAGTATTCAGGGCGGGAGCTCCGAGCAGTACTTC.

This clone has only a few counts. This chain connects TRBV25-1 to TRBJ2-2; D call uncertain. V was trimmed by 1 base and J by 7 bases, leaving 7 bases between them. Germline V gene lookup returns CDR1 MGHDK and CDR2 SYGVNS. This CDR3 is built from 13 residues. CDR3 in amino acids: CASSEWRIGELFF. In DNA form, the CDR3 reads TGTGCCAGCAGTGAATGGAGAATCGGGGAGCTGTTTTTT.

V usage is TRBV9 and J usage is TRBJ1-2; the D is unclear. CDR1 and CDR2 (germline): SGDLS, YYNGEE. The germline V and J ends were trimmed by 4 bases and 4 bases, with 20 bases remaining between them. The CDR3 sequence is 16 residues long. Here the CDR3 DNA reads TGTGCCAGCAGCCCCGTGGGAGGTTCTCGTGGCTATGGCTACACCTTC. Translated, it gives CASSPVGGSRGYGYTF.

This clone was seen only once. The V gene is TRBV27, the J gene TRBJ2-7; 13 bases line up with TRBD2. This CDR3 spans 20 amino acids. In germline, CDR1 is MNHEY, CDR2 SMNVEV (reference sequence). Trimming removed 2 bases from V and 4 bases from J; junction bases left unmatched: 17. The CDR3 loop is CASSLRPGLAGLEYSYEQYF. In nucleotides, the CDR3 is TGTGCCAGCAGTTTACGTCCGGGACTAGCGGGACTCGAGTATTCTTACGAGCAGTACTTC.

The chain's CDR3 is CASSVDRGGIETQYF. CDR3 DNA: TGTGCCAGCAGCGTAGACCGCGGGGGGATCGAGACCCAGTACTTC. The chain recombines TRBV9 with TRBJ2-5; 8 bases align to TRBD2. V lost 0 bases and J lost 5; bases outside the gene matches: 6. The germline gives CDR1 SGDLS, CDR2 YYNGEE. This CDR3 comprises 15 residues.

The genes are TRBV6-1 and TRBJ1-4; no firm D call. With 2 bases removed from V and 16 bases from J, the gap between germline ends came to 8 bases. Germline CDR1 MNHNS, CDR2 SASEGT. CDR3 size: 10 residues. The CDR3 region has the DNA TGTGCCAGCAGTGAATCCAAGAGGTTTTTT. Its protein product is CASSESKRFF.

This clone was recorded only once. The chain is built from TRBV15 and TRBJ1-5, with TRBD1 matching 7 bases. The ends lost 3 bases at V and 3 bases at J; junction bases unmatched: 8. This CDR3 spans 16 amino acids. The germline V gene encodes CDR1 LNHNV and CDR2 YYDKDF (reference sequence). The CDR3 spells CATSRKGQPDNQPQHF. The CDR3 DNA reads as TGTGCCACCAGCAGGAAGGGACAGCCAGACAATCAGCCCCAGCATTTT. The whole variable domain, filled in from reference TRBV15 and TRBJ1-5, reads DAMVIQNPRYQVTQFGKPVTLSCSQTLNHNVMYWYQQKSSQAPKLLFHYYDKDFNNEADTPDNFQSRRPNTSFCFLDIRSPGLGDTAMYLCATSRKGQPDNQPQHFGDGTRLSIL.

The chain combines TRBV24-1 with TRBJ2-2; 11 nucleotides agree with TRBD2. CDR1 and CDR2 from the germline V gene are KGHDR and SFDVKD. CDR3 length equals 16 residues. J gave up 8 bases and V 5 bases, and 9 bases lay outside the gene matches. The CDR3 DNA follows: TGTGCCACCAGTGCCACGACTAGCGGGGCTTCGGGGGAGCTGTTTTTT. Encoded protein: CATSATTSGASGELFF.

This clone was observed a single time. J is TRBJ2-1 and V is TRBV5-1; D gene unclear. CDR1 is SGHRS, CDR2 YFSETQ, per germline. The CDR3 totals 15 residues. V dropped 0 bases and J dropped 2 bases, with 9 bases sitting between them. The CDR3 is CASSLGARTYNEQFF. Here the CDR3 DNA reads TGCGCCAGCAGCTTGGGAGCCAGGACCTACAATGAGCAGTTCTTC. The full variable domain, completed using reference TRBV5-1 and TRBJ2-1, is KAGVTQTPRYLIKTRGQQVTLSCSPISGHRSVSWYQQTPGQGLQFLFEYFSETQRNKGNFPGRFSGRQFSNSRSEMNVSTLELGDSALYLCASSLGARTYNEQFFGPGTRLTVL.

CDR3 amino acids: CASSLAGLAGNQETQYF. The CDR3 bases are TGTGCCAGCAGCTTGGCCGGCCTAGCGGGTAATCAAGAGACCCAGTACTTC. The chain employs TRBV5-4 and TRBJ2-5; 8 bases match TRBD2. V gave up 0 bases and J gave up 2 bases; unmatched junction bases: 9. The CDR3 extends over 17 amino acids. CDR1 is SGHNT, CDR2 YYREEE, per germline (reference sequence).

This clone was picked up a small number of times. The chain carries TRBV4-1 and TRBJ2-1; D is ambiguous. The V gene's germline CDR1 is MGHRA and CDR2 YSYEKL. This CDR3 has 16 residues. Trimming cost V 1 base and J 0 bases, with 10 bases left between them. CDR3 bases: TGCGCCAGCAGCCAAGGAGAGCAAATCTCCTACAATGAGCAGTTCTTC. It is translated as CASSQGEQISYNEQFF.

V and J are TRBV14 and TRBJ1-2, with 8 bases matching TRBD1. Germline V gene sequence: CDR1 SGHDN, CDR2 FVKESK. With V trimmed by 2 bases and J by 8 bases, 4 bases remained unmatched. The CDR3 is 13 residues long. CDR3 region: CASSQPQGAGYTF. CDR3 DNA sequence: TGTGCCAGCAGCCAACCCCAGGGGGCCGGCTACACCTTC. Full variable domain (missing parts from reference TRBV14 and TRBJ1-2): EAGVTQFPSHSVIEKGQTVTLRCDPISGHDNLYWYRRVMGKEIKFLLHFVKESKQDESGMPNNRFLAERTGGTYSTLKVQPAELEDSGVYFCASSQPQGAGYTFGSGTRLTVV.

V usage is TRBV7-9 and J usage is TRBJ1-2; 7 bases map to TRBD1. V was clipped by 4 bases and J by 7 bases; unmatched bases: 9. The germline gives CDR1 SEHNR, CDR2 FQNEAQ (reference sequence). This CDR3 spans 14 amino acids. The CDR3 protein is CASSSPTGMGGYTF. CDR3 bases: TGTGCCAGCAGCTCCCCGACAGGGATGGGTGGCTACACCTTC.

V usage is TRBV28 and J usage is TRBJ2-5; no clear D gene. Germline loops: CDR1 MDHEN, CDR2 SYDVKM. The CDR3 contains 16 residues. Trimming took off 5 bases at V and 5 bases at J, with 21 bases between the two ends. In DNA, the CDR3 is TGTGCCAGCAGTACCCCCACGTCGGCGGTTGGGGAGACCCAGTACTTC. It translates to CASSTPTSAVGETQYF.

The J gene is TRBJ2-1, the V gene TRBV27; the match to TRBD2 covers 10 bases. CDR1 is MNHEY, CDR2 SMNVEV, per germline (reference sequence). V gave up 4 bases and J gave up 7 bases; unmatched junction bases: 13. This CDR3 has 17 amino acids. The CDR3 here is CASSSSLVLAGLNEQFF. CDR3 DNA sequence: TGTGCCAGCAGTTCCTCCCTCGTACTAGCGGGATTGAATGAGCAGTTCTTC.

The chain links TRBV29-1 to TRBJ1-1; 8 bases fit TRBD1. The germline gives CDR1 SQVTM, CDR2 ANQGSEA. Trimming cost V 7 bases and J 3 bases; bases outside gene matches: 7. The CDR3 runs 13 residues. CDR3: CSADRGWDTEAFF. The CDR3 region has the DNA TGCAGCGCAGACAGGGGTTGGGACACTGAAGCTTTCTTT.

The chain couples TRBV9 to TRBJ2-3; TRBD1 matches 7 bases. Germline CDR1 and CDR2: SGDLS and YYNGEE. The J segment lost 0 bases and the V segment lost 6 bases, leaving 16 bases of the junction unmatched. The CDR3 length is 18 residues. The CDR3 sequence is CASTPEGTVFSSTDTQYF. Here the CDR3 DNA reads TGTGCCAGCACCCCCGAGGGGACAGTTTTTTCCAGCACAGATACGCAGTATTTT.

J is TRBJ1-5 and V is TRBV6-1; D gene uncertain. Trimming took off 1 base at V and 10 bases at J, with 8 bases between the two ends. CDR1 is MNHNS, CDR2 SASEGT, per germline. The CDR3 has 12 amino acids. This CDR3 is CASSEELSPQHF. As DNA, the CDR3 is TGTGCCAGCAGTGAAGAACTTTCTCCCCAGCATTTT.

J is TRBJ1-2 and V is TRBV12-3 or TRBV12-4, with D possibly matching TRBD1 (5 bases). Trimming took 5 bases from V and 7 from J, leaving 14 bases between them. CDR3 length equals 13 residues. In DNA form, the CDR3 reads TGTGCCAGCAGTCCGGACAAGGAGGGTGGCTACACCTTC. This translates into CASSPDKEGGYTF.

The chain's CDR3 is CASRSTGASYNSPLHF. In DNA form, the CDR3 reads TGTGCCAGTAGGTCAACAGGGGCCTCCTATAATTCACCCCTCCACTTT. V and J are TRBV19 and TRBJ1-6, with 7 nucleotides matching TRBD1. This CDR3 comprises 16 residues. V shed 6 bases and J 0 bases; nucleotides not matched to a gene: 5. Germline V gives CDR1 LNHDA, CDR2 SQIVND (reference sequence).

The CDR3 DNA is TGTGCCAGCAGACGACCGGGACAGGGGGACCATGAGCAGTTCTTC. It specifies CASRRPGQGDHEQFF. The chain carries TRBV7-8 and TRBJ2-1; 11 nucleotides line up with TRBD1. CDR1 SGHVS and CDR2 FQNEAQ come from the germline V gene. The CDR3 covers 15 residues. The V gene end was trimmed by 6 bases and the J gene end by 8 bases; junction bases not matched to a gene: 9.

The rearrangement joins TRBV28 to TRBJ1-6, with a possible D match to TRBD1 (6 bases). The CDR3 consists of 17 residues. Germline loops: CDR1 MDHEN, CDR2 SYDVKM. V was clipped by 5 bases and J by 1 base, with 15 bases between them. This CDR3 reads CASSNTGRASYNSPLHF. CDR3 DNA: TGTGCCAGCAGTAACACAGGGCGGGCGTCCTATAATTCACCCCTCCACTTT. Filled out from reference TRBV28 and TRBJ1-6, the complete variable domain reads DVKVTQSSRYLVKRTGEKVFLECVQDMDHENMFWYRQDPGLGLRLIYFSYDVKMKEKGDIPEGYSVSREKKERFSLILESASTNQTSMYLCASSNTGRASYNSPLHFGNGTRLTVT.

The chain combines TRBV4-1 with TRBJ2-7, with 7 nucleotides matching TRBD1. CDR1 is MGHRA and CDR2 is YSYEKL in the germline V gene. Unmatched junction bases numbered 7, after V lost 3 bases and J lost 2 bases. The CDR3 contains 15 residues. CDR3 amino acids: CASSHPTGKPYEQYF. In DNA form, the CDR3 reads TGCGCCAGCAGCCACCCGACAGGGAAGCCCTACGAGCAGTACTTC.

The chain uses TRBV27 and TRBJ2-5; TRBD1 matches 8 bases. CDR1 and CDR2 from the germline V gene are MNHEY and SMNVEV (reference sequence). Unmatched junction bases numbered 9, after V lost 5 bases and J lost 7 bases. There are 14 residues in the CDR3. The CDR3 region has the DNA TGTGCCAGCAGTCCGGACAGGGCGTGGGGGACCCAGTACTTC. This codes for CASSPDRAWGTQYF.

The chain carries TRBV10-2 and TRBJ1-2; 9 bases line up with TRBD1. Germline values: CDR1 WSHSY, CDR2 SAAADI. After removal of 5 bases from V and 5 bases from J, the junction contained 15 bases not matched to a gene. The CDR3 runs 17 residues. The CDR3 sequence is CASSQAGQGERPYGYTF. The DNA for the CDR3 is TGCGCCAGCAGTCAGGCGGGACAGGGAGAACGACCTTATGGCTACACCTTC.

The V call is TRBV21-1, the J call TRBJ2-1; the table's D gene call, TRBD1, was not cross checked with the DNA. TRBV21-1 has pseudogene status. The CDR3 is 14 residues long. As DNA, the CDR3 is TGTGCCAGCAACGAGGAGGACAGGGATAATGAGCAGTTCTTC. Protein product: CASNEEDRDNEQFF.

The chain couples TRBV27 to TRBJ2-1; TRBD2 might be the D (7 bases). The length of the CDR3 is 16 residues. V dropped 0 bases and J dropped 8 bases, with 17 bases sitting between them. Germline V gene lookup returns CDR1 MNHEY and CDR2 SMNVEV (reference sequence). CDR3 protein: CASSLSKGGTSDEQFF. In DNA form, the CDR3 reads TGTGCCAGCAGTTTATCGAAGGGAGGGACATCGGATGAGCAGTTCTTC.

The rearrangement joins TRBV4-3 to TRBJ2-1, with TRBD2 matching over 11 bases. The V and J ends lost 1 base and 4 bases, in that order; junction bases with no gene match: 9. The CDR3 covers 18 residues. Per germline, CDR1 LGHNA and CDR2 YSLEER. This CDR3 reads CASSQARSSGGYYNEQFF. DNA for the CDR3: TGCGCCAGCAGCCAAGCCCGATCTAGCGGGGGGTATTACAATGAGCAGTTCTTC.

This clone occurred once. V is TRBV7-2 and J is TRBJ1-5; no firm D call. CDR1 and CDR2 (germline): SGHTA, FQGNSA. The CDR3 has 13 residues. The V end lost 1 base, the J end lost 6 bases, and 7 bases lay between the germline ends. CDR3 loop: CASSLEYSQPQHF. The CDR3 bases are TGTGCCAGCAGCTTAGAATATAGTCAGCCCCAGCATTTT.